The 29 T cell receptor beta chains listed next were all sequenced from one sample in a study of T cells after yellow fever vaccination. MiXCR was run by TCRdb on the 5' RACE reads, yielding one entry per CDR3 protein. The repertoire includes around 320,000 distinct CDR3 sequences, about 10% of them detected once, and 3% to 3.5% sits in the top ten. The sequencing here drew on CD4+ T cells sorted from PBMCs, taken 5 days after the yellow fever booster vaccination. The source of these receptors is a man aged 18 to 30 who received the YFV17D yellow fever vaccine.

DNA of the CDR3: TGTGCCAGCAGTATACAGGGGGGGAGCTCCTACGAGCAGTACGTC. It yields the protein CASSIQGGSSYEQYV. The chain couples TRBV7-9 to TRBJ2-7; perhaps TRBD1 as D (8 bases). The CDR3 consists of 15 residues. Germline V gene data show CDR1 as SEHNR and CDR2 as FQNEAQ (reference sequence). Between the trimmed V and J ends, which lost 6 bases and 0 bases, there was a span of 15 bases.

The sample holds a few counts of this clonotype. The chain joins TRBV10-3 to TRBJ2-1; possibly TRBD1 for D (6 bases). Germline V gene lookup returns CDR1 ENHRY and CDR2 SYGVKD. V was clipped by 5 bases and J by 7 bases, with 12 bases between them. The CDR3 loop spans 13 amino acids. The CDR3 sequence: CAISNRVGNEQFF. For the CDR3, the DNA is TGTGCCATCAGTAACAGGGTTGGGAATGAGCAGTTCTTC.

The J gene is TRBJ1-2, the V gene TRBV4-1; D unresolved. CDR1 is MGHRA, CDR2 YSYEKL, per germline. Trimming removed 0 bases at V and 7 bases at J, with 6 bases between. The CDR3 spans 12 residues. The CDR3 region is CASSQERSGYTF. CDR3 sequence (DNA): TGCGCCAGCAGCCAAGAAAGAAGTGGCTACACCTTC.

The chain is built from TRBV5-4 and TRBJ2-7; TRBD1 matches at 11 bases. Germline CDR1 SGHNT, CDR2 YYREEE (reference sequence). V lost 3 bases to trimming and J lost 4 bases; unmatched junction nucleotides: 9. The CDR3 length is 16 residues. This CDR3 reads CASSSGGQGGEYEQYV. DNA of the CDR3: TGTGCCAGCAGCTCGGGGGGACAGGGGGGTGAGTACGAGCAGTACGTC.

This clonotype turned up a few times. The V call is TRBV7-2, the J call TRBJ1-2; the match to TRBD1 covers 9 bases. Trimming cost V 1 base and J 8 bases; bases outside gene matches: 8. Germline CDR1 and CDR2: SGHTA and FQGNSA. CDR3 length equals 15 residues. CDR3 residues: CASSLEGTGTGGYTF. CDR3 DNA: TGTGCCAGCAGCTTAGAGGGGACAGGGACCGGGGGCTACACCTTC.

CDR3: CSATGSDIYGYTF. For the CDR3, the DNA is TGCAGCGCGACAGGGTCCGACATCTATGGCTACACCTTC. The V call is TRBV29-1, the J call TRBJ1-2; 7 nucleotides align to TRBD1. The ends lost 7 bases at V and 4 bases at J; junction bases unmatched: 9. This CDR3 spans 13 amino acids. CDR1 SQVTM and CDR2 ANQGSEA come from the germline V gene.

This chain joins TRBV28 and TRBJ2-7; 7 bases match TRBD1. This CDR3 comprises 14 residues. Trimming removed 6 bases from V and 5 bases from J; junction bases left unmatched: 10. Germline assignment: CDR1 MDHEN and CDR2 SYDVKM. CDR3 loop: CASSSNRGWDEQYV. The CDR3 DNA follows: TGTGCCAGCAGCTCTAACAGGGGATGGGACGAGCAGTACGTC.

The chain uses TRBV28 and TRBJ2-5; D remains ambiguous. V gave up 4 bases and J gave up 7 bases, with 13 bases separating them. The germline gives CDR1 MDHEN, CDR2 SYDVKM. The length of the CDR3 is 13 residues. The CDR3 DNA follows: TGTGCCAGCAGTTACAGCTTAGGAGTGACCCAGTACTTC. Encoded protein: CASSYSLGVTQYF.

V and J are TRBV5-1 and TRBJ1-5; TRBD1 might be the D (6 bases). This CDR3 has 13 residues. With 5 bases removed from V and 5 bases from J, the gap between germline ends came to 11 bases. Germline assignment: CDR1 SGHRS and CDR2 YFSETQ. For the CDR3, the DNA is TGCGCCAGCAGTCCAGGGGACGATCAGCCCCAGCATTTT. Translation gives CASSPGDDQPQHF. Variable domain in full (rest from reference TRBV5-1 and TRBJ1-5): KAGVTQTPRYLIKTRGQQVTLSCSPISGHRSVSWYQQTPGQGLQFLFEYFSETQRNKGNFPGRFSGRQFSNSRSEMNVSTLELGDSALYLCASSPGDDQPQHFGDGTRLSIL.

This clonotype was seen only a few times. The chain uses TRBV4-1 and TRBJ2-5; D tentatively reads TRBD1 or TRBD2 (5 bases each). CDR3 length equals 14 residues. Deletions cut 4 bases from V and 3 bases from J, with 12 bases between. Germline V lookup: CDR1 MGHRA, CDR2 YSYEKL. CDR3 residues: CASSRDPGKETQYF. DNA of the CDR3: TGCGCCAGCAGCCGGGACCCCGGCAAAGAGACCCAGTACTTC.

A few counts support this clonotype. The V and J genes are TRBV5-1 and TRBJ2-5, with a weak D call TRBD2 (5 bases). V was shortened by 2 bases and J by 1 base, with 9 bases between the two germline ends. The germline CDR1 and CDR2 sequences are SGHRS and YFSETQ. The CDR3 runs to 14 residues. CDR3 sequence reads: CASSFGLSQETQYF. Written as DNA, the CDR3 is TGCGCCAGCAGCTTCGGACTGAGCCAAGAGACCCAGTACTTC.

This clonotype was picked up many times. V gene TRBV6-5 combines with J gene TRBJ2-7; TRBD1 aligns across 10 bases. The V gene's germline CDR1 is MNHEY and CDR2 SVGAGI. The CDR3 sequence is 16 residues long. The V segment lost 5 bases and the J segment 2 bases; nucleotides outside the gene matches: 9. The CDR3 is CASSRDSGTGAYEQYF. The CDR3 region has the DNA TGTGCCAGCAGTAGAGATTCCGGGACAGGGGCCTACGAGCAGTACTTC.

The chain recombines TRBV20-1 with TRBJ2-3, with D hard to call. CDR1 and CDR2 (germline): DFQATT, SNEGSKA (reference sequence). The CDR3 has 12 residues. The ends were cut back, 6 bases at V and 0 bases at J, with 7 bases in the middle. CDR3 nucleotides: TGCAGTGCCGCCCCTAGCACAGATACGCAGTATTTT. It specifies CSAAPSTDTQYF.

The chain has TRBV7-3 and TRBJ2-5; D unresolved. This CDR3 is built from 13 residues. Trimming pared 0 bases from V and 5 bases from J, leaving 7 bases between. CDR1 is SGHTA, CDR2 FQGTGA, per germline. CDR3 in DNA: TGTGCCAGCAGCTTAACCCGTCTGGAGACCCAGTACTTC. Protein product: CASSLTRLETQYF.

This rearrangement joins TRBV7-3 to TRBJ2-5; no clear D. Trimming removed 5 bases from V and 4 bases from J, with 14 bases in between. Germline V gives CDR1 SGHTA, CDR2 FQGTGA. This CDR3 has 14 residues. CDR3 in DNA: TGTGCCAGCAGCGCCCGGGCTGGCCCAGAGACCCAGTACTTC. This sequence encodes CASSARAGPETQYF.

This clonotype was observed many times. The chain recombines TRBV7-8 with TRBJ2-2; D gene ambiguous. Trimming shortened V by 1 base and J by 2 bases, and 11 bases separated the two germline ends. This CDR3 is built from 16 residues. The V gene's germline CDR1 is SGHVS and CDR2 FQNEAQ. The CDR3 DNA follows: TGTGCCAGCAGCTTAGAACAGCTCCTTAACACCGGGGAGCTGTTTTTT. Amino acid sequence: CASSLEQLLNTGELFF.

Ten or more counts support this clonotype. The chain joins TRBV19 to TRBJ1-1; unclear D gene. In germline, CDR1 is LNHDA, CDR2 SQIVND (reference sequence). Trimming shortened V by 7 bases and J by 4 bases, and 25 bases separated the two germline ends. The CDR3 length is 17 residues. The CDR3 spells CASKSSGLVFGGTEAFF. CDR3 coding DNA: TGTGCCAGTAAGAGTTCCGGGCTGGTTTTTGGTGGCACTGAAGCTTTCTTT.

This clonotype was observed a handful of times. The J gene is TRBJ2-1, the V gene TRBV19, with D hard to call. CDR3 length equals 13 residues. Trimming shortened V by 10 bases and J by 0 bases, and 10 bases separated the two germline ends. Germline lookup yields CDR1 LNHDA and CDR2 SQIVND (reference sequence). CDR3 sequence (DNA): TGTGCCACCCTGAGTAGCTCCTACAATGAGCAGTTCTTC. Amino acids: CATLSSSYNEQFF.

This sequence joins TRBV11-2 and TRBJ1-4; D might be TRBD1 (5 bases). Germline CDR1 and CDR2: SGHAT and FQNNGV. The length of the CDR3 is 16 residues. Between the trimmed V and J ends, which lost 5 bases and 2 bases, there was a span of 15 bases. CDR3 sequence: CASSPGHISTNEKLFF. CDR3 sequence (DNA): TGTGCCAGCAGCCCAGGACATATTTCTACTAATGAAAAACTGTTTTTT.

This clonotype was seen a few times. This chain links TRBV20-1 with TRBJ2-3, with TRBD1 matching 8 bases. Germline-derived CDR1 and CDR2 are DFQATT and SNEGSKA (reference sequence). Trimming took 2 bases from V and 5 from J; bases not matched to a gene: 3. The CDR3 spans 13 residues. This CDR3 reads CSARSGGRDTQYF. CDR3 sequence (DNA): TGCAGTGCTAGATCAGGGGGCAGAGATACGCAGTATTTT.

In its sample, this clonotype was seen a few times. The chain joins TRBV5-1 to TRBJ1-1; the D gene is possibly TRBD1 (5 bases). The CDR3 totals 16 residues. Germline V CDR1 and CDR2: SGHRS, YFSETQ. The V gene lost 1 base and the J gene lost 0 bases, with 13 bases spanning the gap. Written as DNA, the CDR3 is TGCGCCAGCAGCTTGCGACAGTACCGGTTGAACACTGAAGCTTTCTTT. Translated, it gives CASSLRQYRLNTEAFF.

For the CDR3, the DNA is TGTGCCAGCAGTGCAGGTAGTCGCGGGTACGTC. As protein: CASSAGSRGYV. The chain joins TRBV6-1 to TRBJ2-7, with D hard to call. The V gene's germline CDR1 is MNHNS and CDR2 SASEGT. V lost 4 bases to trimming and J lost 12 bases, with 13 bases between them. This CDR3 spans 11 amino acids.

The V gene is TRBV2, the J gene TRBJ1-5; a weak D match, TRBD1 (6 bases). The CDR3 loop spans 15 amino acids. Per germline, CDR1 SNHLY and CDR2 FYNNEI. With 6 bases removed from V and 0 bases from J, the gap between germline ends came to 12 bases. The CDR3 nucleotides are TGTGCCAGCAGGAGGACAGAATATAGCAATCAGCCCCAGCATTTT. It is translated as CASRRTEYSNQPQHF. The complete variable domain, with remaining parts taken from reference TRBV2 and TRBJ1-5, reads EPEVTQTPSHQVTQMGQEVILRCVPISNHLYFYWYRQILGQKVEFLVSFYNNEISEKSEIFDDQFSVERPDGSNFTLKIRSTKLEDSAMYFCASRRTEYSNQPQHFGDGTRLSIL.

The V call is TRBV7-2, the J call TRBJ1-3; D might be TRBD1 (5 bases). The CDR3 is 16 residues long. Between the trimmed V and J ends, which lost 1 base and 0 bases, there was a span of 10 bases. Germline V CDR1 and CDR2: SGHTA, FQGNSA. CDR3 sequence reads: CASSLEGPYSGNTIYF. DNA of the CDR3: TGTGCCAGCAGCTTAGAGGGACCATACTCTGGAAACACCATATATTTT.

This clonotype came up many times. This chain uses TRBV20-1 with TRBJ1-2; the D gene is possibly TRBD1 (6 bases). The CDR3 is 14 amino acids. The germline V gene encodes CDR1 DFQATT and CDR2 SNEGSKA (reference sequence). Deletions cut 2 bases from V and 1 base from J, with 11 bases between. Written as DNA, the CDR3 is TGCAGTGCTAGAAGGACAGACCTTAACTATGGCTACACCTTC. It is translated as CSARRTDLNYGYTF.

In its sample, this clonotype was seen a few times. The chain combines TRBV11-2 with TRBJ2-1; 7 bases agree with TRBD1. The length of the CDR3 is 16 residues. CDR1 is SGHAT, CDR2 FQNNGV, per germline. V lost 1 base to trimming and J lost 4 bases; unmatched junction nucleotides: 7. CDR3 sequence reads: CASSLGMGQRYNEQFF. The CDR3 DNA reads as TGTGCCAGCAGCTTAGGAATGGGACAGAGGTACAATGAGCAGTTCTTC.

This CDR3 is CASRVAGAQETQYF. The CDR3, as DNA: TGTGCCAGCAGGGTGGCGGGGGCCCAAGAGACCCAGTACTTC. The rearrangement uses TRBV12-3 or TRBV12-4 and TRBJ2-5, with D possibly being TRBD2 (7 bases). This CDR3 is 14 amino acids long. Trimming cost V 6 bases and J 1 base, with 12 bases left between them.

V is TRBV20-1 and J is TRBJ1-1, with D perhaps TRBD1 (5 bases). The CDR3 runs to 14 residues. Trimming took off 6 bases at V and 3 bases at J, with 17 bases between the two ends. Germline values: CDR1 DFQATT, CDR2 SNEGSKA (reference sequence). CDR3 protein: CSATHRDWDTEAFF. CDR3 bases: TGCAGTGCCACCCACCGGGACTGGGACACTGAAGCTTTCTTT.

This clonotype appeared a few times. The chain combines TRBV10-3 with TRBJ2-3; TRBD2 aligns across 16 bases. V gave up 2 bases and J gave up 1 base; unmatched junction bases: 6. Germline values: CDR1 ENHRY, CDR2 SYGVKD. CDR3 length: 19 amino acids. CDR3 bases: TGTGCCATCAGTGAGCGGGGACTAGCGGGGGGGCAGCGCACAGATACGCAGTATTTT. This codes for CAISERGLAGGQRTDTQYF.